This TCR beta chain is drawn from a study of human T cells and chemical hapten exposure. This CDR3 contains 14 residues. Germline lookup yields CDR1 LGHNA and CDR2 YNFKEQ. The germline V and J ends were trimmed by 0 bases and 3 bases, with 8 bases remaining between them. The time point was: patch test 1, 2 weeks after DPC sensitization. Treatment in this sample: therapeutic diphenylcyclopropenone sensitization with weekly scalp DPC. TCRdb processed the RACE reads anew with MiXCR; each CDR3 protein has one entry. This sample has 300,000 to 400,000 distinct CDR3 sequences, with around 7% found just once. This clonotype appeared many times.

The V call is TRBV4-2, the J call TRBJ1-2; a possible D gene is TRBD1 (5 bases). The specimen was whole blood, collected in connection with sensitization to the hapten diphenylcyclopropenone (DPC). This clonotype originated in a woman aged 18-30 years with alopecia areata. Some clones in this sample may be carry-over from other donors' samples. CDR3 loop: CASSQDRADYGYTF. The CDR3 DNA sequence: TGTGCCAGCAGCCAAGACAGGGCCGACTATGGCTACACCTTC.